This T cell receptor beta chain derives from a study of blood T cell repertoires in COVID-19. Generated by immunoSEQ multiplex PCR, the TCRdb table keeps only in-frame clones and is missing some. The sample includes fewer than 80,000 clones, around 80% seen only once; the top ten take 12% to 15%. The CDR3 covers 20 residues. V was clipped by 2 bases and J by 8 bases; unmatched bases: 23. Germline lookup yields CDR1 MNHGY and CDR2 SAAAGT. The specimen sequenced was peripheral blood. This rearrangement joins TRBV6-8 to TRBJ2-1; 8 nucleotides match TRBD2. This TCR was sampled from a man aged 60-69 years with COVID-19, enrolled during active disease. This CDR3 is CASSYTTPQPPGLGDDEQFF. The CDR3 DNA is TGTGCCAGCAGTTACACAACACCACAACCTCCGGGACTAGGGGACGATGAGCAGTTCTTC.